This T cell receptor beta chain is from a study of T cell repertoires in ileal Crohn's disease. Germline values: CDR1 MNHEY, CDR2 SMNVEV (reference sequence). V was clipped by 4 bases and J by 2 bases, with 12 bases between them. The CDR3 consists of 14 residues. Study results and caveats: Endoscopy was done a median roughly 7.1 months after surgery.

Data came from immunoSEQ multiplex PCR; TCRdb stores just in-frame clones and leaves some out. The sample has around 3,100 clones, around nine tenths seen once. The sample's time point: neoterminal ileum biopsy at postoperative endoscopy, about 6 months after surgery. A note on this clone: What it binds is unknown.

The chain is built from TRBV27 and TRBJ2-7; TRBD1 might be the D (6 bases). The receptor's source is an adult with Crohn's disease. The sequencing sample was made of ileal tissue. CDR3 loop: CASSSSDRAYEQYF. The CDR3 nucleotides read TGTGCCAGCAGTTCATCGGACAGAGCCTACGAGCAGTACTTC.